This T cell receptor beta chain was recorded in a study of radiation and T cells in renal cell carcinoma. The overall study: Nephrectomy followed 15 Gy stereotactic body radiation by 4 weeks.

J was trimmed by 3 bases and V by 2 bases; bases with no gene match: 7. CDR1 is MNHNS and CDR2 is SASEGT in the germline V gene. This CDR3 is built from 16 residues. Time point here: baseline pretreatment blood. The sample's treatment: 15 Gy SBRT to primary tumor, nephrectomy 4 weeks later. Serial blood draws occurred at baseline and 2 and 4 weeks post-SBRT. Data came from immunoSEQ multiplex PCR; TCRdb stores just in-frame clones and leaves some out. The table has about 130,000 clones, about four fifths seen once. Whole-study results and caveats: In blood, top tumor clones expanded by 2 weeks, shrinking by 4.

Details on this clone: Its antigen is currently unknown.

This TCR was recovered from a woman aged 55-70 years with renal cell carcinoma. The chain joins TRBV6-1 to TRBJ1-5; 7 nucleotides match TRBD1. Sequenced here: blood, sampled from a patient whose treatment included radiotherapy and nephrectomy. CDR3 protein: CASSELEGAINQPQHF. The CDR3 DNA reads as TGTGCCAGCAGTGAACTTGAGGGGGCGATCAATCAGCCCCAGCATTTT.